The sample holds one count of the clone carrying this TCR beta chain. Antigen: not known. An end of the junction does not agree with germline; a read error may underlie this. This same CDR3 is encoded by further DNA sequences in the sample. The germline V gene has CDR1 SNHLY and CDR2 FYNNEI. There are 15 residues in the CDR3. This record belongs to a study of OX40 agonist ivuxolimab in advanced cancers. Notes on the study in general: On average, CD8+ T cells had more expanded clones than CD4+.

Data came from immunoSEQ multiplex PCR; TCRdb stores just in-frame clones and leaves some out. The data hold over 10,000 clones, with roughly 69% observed a single time. The clonotype comes from an adult with an advanced solid tumor such as melanoma, head and neck, liver or kidney cancer. The sample here was CD4+ or CD8+ T cells sorted from blood, taken in a trial of the OX40 agonist ivuxolimab. The chain is built from TRBV2 and TRBJ1-1; tentatively, D is TRBD1 (5 bases). This CDR3 reads CASSVPQTENTEAFF. As DNA, the CDR3 is TGTGCCAGCAGTGTCCCGCAGACAGAGAACACTGAGGCTTTCTTT.